The present T cell receptor (beta chain) was sequenced within a study of shared clonotypes between healthy human individuals. A deep-level run was used for the assay. TCRdb keeps only in-frame clones here, not all; method: immunoSEQ multiplex PCR. This table has about 480,000 clones, 75% to 80% appearing once. Regarding this clone: Germline is not matched at one junction end, which may reflect a read error. This specimen includes other DNA sequences encoding the same CDR3.

The CDR3 is made up of 14 amino acids. Germline V lookup: CDR1 GTSNPN, CDR2 SVGIG (reference sequence). Material for sequencing was PBMCs. The chain is built from TRBV30 and TRBJ1-2, with TRBD1 as a possible D gene (5 bases). The clonotype was recovered from a woman between 40 and 50 years old in good health. Some clones in this sample may be carry-over from other donors' samples. Here the CDR3 reads CAWSVGHNNYGYTF. The CDR3 DNA sequence: TGTGCTTGGAGTGTTGGACATAATAACTATGGCTACACCTTC.